This TCR beta chain was documented in a study of blood T cell repertoires in COVID-19. This CDR3 is built from 15 residues. Germline lookup yields CDR1 LGHNT and CDR2 FRNRAP. V gave up 1 base and J gave up 5 bases, with 11 bases separating them. Data came from immunoSEQ multiplex PCR; TCRdb stores just in-frame clones and leaves some out. The data show approximately 320,000 clones, 90% seen once. Participant ages covered roughly 18 to 89 years across 24 US areas. The rearrangement links TRBV12-5 to TRBJ1-4; D is ambiguous. The sequence was obtained from a man in his sixties who had recovered from COVID-19. The sequenced sample was PBMCs or T cells enriched from blood (not recorded which). CDR3 coding DNA: TGTGCTAGTGGTTTGGGACAAACCAGGAATGAAAAACTGTTTTTT. This gives the protein CASGLGQTRNEKLFF. Together with reference TRBV12-5 and TRBJ1-4, the CDR3 gives the full variable domain: DARVTQTPRHKVTEMGQEVTMRCQPILGHNTVFWYRQTMMQGLELLAYFRNRAPLDDSGMPKDRFSAEMPDATLATLKIQPSEPRDSAVYFCASGLGQTRNEKLFFGSGTQLSVL.